The 18 T cell receptor beta chains given below trace back to one sample, sequenced in a study of cytomegalovirus exposure and HLA in healthy donors. The PCR contained 60 Vbeta and 13 Jbeta primers. This table comes from immunoSEQ multiplex PCR, and its TCRdb copy is limited to in-frame clones, with some not included. The sample contains roughly 250,000 clones, about 80% of which appear only once. The material sequenced was PBMCs. The receptors come from a girl aged 2-10 years in good health and CMV-seronegative.

The chain is built from TRBV18 and TRBJ2-1, with 9 bases fitting TRBD2. The V gene end was trimmed by 1 base and the J gene end by 9 bases; junction bases not matched to a gene: 19. Per germline, CDR1 KGHSH and CDR2 LQKENI. The CDR3 is 19 residues long. The CDR3 DNA reads TGTGCCAGCTCACCACTATCTTACTCCGCTAGCGGGACCCATGGTGAGCAGTTCTTC. Its protein is CASSPLSYSASGTHGEQFF.

The genes are TRBV5-1 and TRBJ2-3; 7 bases match TRBD2. Trimming removed 5 bases from V and 2 bases from J; junction bases left unmatched: 14. The CDR3 is 17 residues long. The germline V gene has CDR1 SGHRS and CDR2 YFSETQ. The CDR3 loop reads CASSFLFGGEITDTQYF. CDR3 nucleotides: TGCGCCAGCAGTTTCCTTTTTGGGGGGGAGATCACAGATACGCAGTATTTT. The full variable domain, rest sourced from reference TRBV5-1 and TRBJ2-3, is KAGVTQTPRYLIKTRGQQVTLSCSPISGHRSVSWYQQTPGQGLQFLFEYFSETQRNKGNFPGRFSGRQFSNSRSEMNVSTLELGDSALYLCASSFLFGGEITDTQYFGPGTRLTVL.

The V gene is TRBV2, the J gene TRBJ2-5, with TRBD2 identical over 9 bases. The DNA end is more similar to TRBJ2-7, so the J call may be wrong. There are 14 residues in the CDR3. Germline CDR1 and CDR2: SNHLY and FYNNEI. CDR3 protein: CASRVTSGTYEQYF. The CDR3 DNA sequence: TGTGCCAGCAGGGTGACTAGCGGCACCTACGAGCAGTACTTC.

The V call is TRBV5-1, the J call TRBJ2-1, with D perhaps matching TRBD1 (6 bases). CDR3 length equals 13 residues. Per germline, CDR1 SGHRS and CDR2 YFSETQ. V was clipped by 4 bases and J by 8 bases, with 13 bases between them. The CDR3 protein is CASSPYRADEQFF. The CDR3 DNA is TGCGCCAGCAGCCCCTACAGGGCTGATGAGCAGTTCTTC.

A few counts support this clone. The chain couples TRBV4-1 to TRBJ1-2; 11 bases are a match to TRBD1. Germline V CDR1 and CDR2: MGHRA, YSYEKL. J gave up 8 bases and V 4 bases, and 9 bases lay outside the gene matches. The CDR3 extends over 15 amino acids. In nucleotides, the CDR3 is TGCGCCAGCAGCCCTCGGACAGGGGGCCTAGAAGGCTACACCTTC. Translated, it gives CASSPRTGGLEGYTF.

The chain recombines TRBV6-5 with TRBJ2-3; TRBD1 might be the D (6 bases). This CDR3 has 16 amino acids. V dropped 2 bases and J dropped 3 bases, with 15 bases sitting between them. Germline V CDR1 and CDR2: MNHEY, SVGAGI. Here the CDR3 DNA reads TGTGCCAGCAGTTACGCCCAGGGGCAGGGGACAGATACGCAGTATTTT. The encoded protein is CASSYAQGQGTDTQYF.

The rearrangement uses TRBV19 and TRBJ1-1; 7 bases are shared with TRBD1. Germline V gene lookup returns CDR1 LNHDA and CDR2 SQIVND (reference sequence). This CDR3 has 13 residues. V shed 5 bases, J shed 9 bases, and the junction held 9 bases outside the gene matches. The CDR3 DNA reads TGTGCCAGTAGTTCGAGGGACAGAGCAAAAGCTTTCTTT. It encodes CASSSRDRAKAFF.

The chain combines TRBV6-5 with TRBJ1-2; unclear D gene. Trimming left V 2 bases short and J 0 bases short, with 7 bases between. In germline, CDR1 is MNHEY, CDR2 SVGAGI. This CDR3 comprises 14 residues. In nucleotides, the CDR3 is TGTGCCAGCAGTTACGGAGTTACTAACTATGGCTACACCTTC. Amino acid sequence: CASSYGVTNYGYTF.

V and J are TRBV7-7 and TRBJ2-2, with TRBD2 matching 12 bases. Per the germline V gene, CDR1 is SSHAT and CDR2 is FNYEAQ (reference sequence). The V and J ends lost 8 bases and 4 bases, in that order; junction bases with no gene match: 8. There are 16 residues in the CDR3. This CDR3 is CASGLAGGPSTGELFF. The CDR3 DNA sequence: TGTGCCAGCGGGCTAGCGGGAGGGCCCTCCACCGGGGAGCTGTTTTTT.

This clone has just one count. V is TRBV29-1 and J is TRBJ2-2; 8 nucleotides line up with TRBD1. This CDR3 has 15 amino acids. Trimming took 6 bases from V and 1 from J; bases not matched to a gene: 7. CDR1 and CDR2 (germline): SQVTM, ANQGSEA. CDR3 DNA sequence: TGCAGCGTAAACCCCGGGACAGGGAACACCGGGGAGCTGTTTTTT. It codes for CSVNPGTGNTGELFF.

The chain is built from TRBV9 and TRBJ2-7; no clear D. Between the trimmed V and J ends, which lost 0 bases and 3 bases, there was a span of 7 bases. Germline CDR1 is SGDLS and CDR2 is YYNGEE. The CDR3 length is 13 residues. CDR3 DNA: TGTGCCAGCAGCGTAGACAGCTACTACGAGCAGTACTTC. Its translation is CASSVDSYYEQYF.

V usage is TRBV4-1 and J usage is TRBJ1-2, with D unclear. V dropped 0 bases and J dropped 3 bases, with 14 bases sitting between them. The length of the CDR3 is 16 residues. The germline V gene has CDR1 MGHRA and CDR2 YSYEKL. The CDR3 region has the DNA TGCGCCAGCAGCCAAGATTCACAGCTCCCTTACTATGGCTACACCTTC. Protein: CASSQDSQLPYYGYTF.

This clone was counted a single time. The V gene is TRBV5-1, the J gene TRBJ2-1, with 13 nucleotides matching TRBD2. The CDR3 runs 16 residues. CDR1 is SGHRS and CDR2 is YFSETQ in the germline V gene. The J segment lost 5 bases and the V segment lost 4 bases, leaving 6 bases of the junction unmatched. The CDR3 is CASSLTGLAGDNEQFF. CDR3 in DNA: TGCGCCAGCAGCCTGACAGGACTAGCGGGGGACAATGAGCAGTTCTTC.

The chain is built from TRBV27 and TRBJ2-1; 9 bases align to TRBD2. With 7 bases clipped from V and 6 bases from J, the junction kept 4 bases outside the gene matches. This CDR3 contains 13 residues. The germline CDR1 and CDR2 sequences are MNHEY and SMNVEV (reference sequence). CDR3 nucleotide sequence: TGTGCCAGCACCGCGGGGGGGTTCAATGAGCAGTTCTTC. The encoded protein is CASTAGGFNEQFF.

This chain connects TRBV4-1 to TRBJ2-1, with TRBD2 matching 9 bases. The CDR3 contains 18 residues. Germline V gene data show CDR1 as MGHRA and CDR2 as YSYEKL. The V and J ends lost 0 bases and 7 bases, in that order; junction bases with no gene match: 13. The CDR3 region has the DNA TGCGCCAGCAGCCAAGAGAAATTCCTAGCGGGGCGGGGGAATGAGCAGTTCTTC. Its translation is CASSQEKFLAGRGNEQFF.

The table lists this clone with a count of one. This chain links TRBV5-1 with TRBJ2-3, with TRBD1 as a possible D gene (5 bases). V lost 2 bases and J lost 6, with 10 bases in between. The germline V gene has CDR1 SGHRS and CDR2 YFSETQ. This CDR3 has 13 amino acids. The CDR3 region has the DNA TGCGCCAGCAGCTTACAGGACGGGGATACGCAGTATTTT. Protein: CASSLQDGDTQYF.

This clone turned up a few times. The chain combines TRBV18 with TRBJ2-1; unclear D gene. Trimming shortened V by 8 bases and J by 4 bases, and 15 bases separated the two germline ends. This CDR3 has 14 amino acids. CDR1 and CDR2 from the germline V gene are KGHSH and LQKENI. In DNA form, the CDR3 reads TGTGCCAGCCGAACTCAAAACGGGTACAATGAGCAGTTCTTC. Protein: CASRTQNGYNEQFF.

The CDR3 is CATYHLLGGATTDTQYF. The DNA for the CDR3 is TGCGCCACCTACCACCTTTTGGGGGGAGCCACCACAGATACGCAGTATTTT. V gene TRBV10-2 combines with J gene TRBJ2-3, with D perhaps TRBD2 (6 bases). The CDR3 is made up of 17 amino acids. V gave up 10 bases and J gave up 2 bases, with 25 bases separating them. Germline CDR1 is WSHSY and CDR2 is SAAADI.